This T cell receptor (beta chain) was identified in a study of technical replicates of blood from several donors. Clones were sequenced by immunoSEQ multiplex PCR, and TCRdb holds only the in-frame ones, with some missing. The repertoire includes tens of thousands of clones, about nine tenths of them detected once, and roughly 0.39% sits in the top ten. This receptor was obtained from a human donor in good health. Sample: T cells isolated from PBMCs.

This CDR3 reads CASRPGLSTDTQYF. CDR3 DNA: TGTGCCAGCCGCCCGGGACTTAGCACAGATACGCAGTATTTT. This rearrangement joins TRBV7-2 to TRBJ2-3; possibly TRBD2 for D (6 bases). The CDR3 contains 14 residues. V was shortened by 8 bases and J by 0 bases, with 12 bases between the two germline ends. The V gene's germline CDR1 is SGHTA and CDR2 FQGNSA.